This T cell receptor (beta chain) stems from a study of blood T cell repertoires in COVID-19. Across the whole study: Sources were T cells, B-cell-depleted T cells, or PBMCs; the material itself was cDNA or gDNA.

The germline V gene has CDR1 SGHTA and CDR2 FQGNSA. V dropped 2 bases and J dropped 4; count of bases not matched to a gene: 5. The CDR3 has 14 amino acids. The data were produced by immunoSEQ multiplex PCR, yet TCRdb's version contains in-frame clones alone and is incomplete. The profile shows around 68,000 clones, about nine tenths of them singletons. The sample consisted of peripheral blood. The TCR sequence derives from a middle-aged man with active COVID-19. This chain joins TRBV7-2 and TRBJ2-7; the match to TRBD1 covers 7 bases. In DNA, the CDR3 is TGTGCCAGCAGCTTACAGGGGGATCTTTACGAGCAGTACTTC. Translated: CASSLQGDLYEQYF.